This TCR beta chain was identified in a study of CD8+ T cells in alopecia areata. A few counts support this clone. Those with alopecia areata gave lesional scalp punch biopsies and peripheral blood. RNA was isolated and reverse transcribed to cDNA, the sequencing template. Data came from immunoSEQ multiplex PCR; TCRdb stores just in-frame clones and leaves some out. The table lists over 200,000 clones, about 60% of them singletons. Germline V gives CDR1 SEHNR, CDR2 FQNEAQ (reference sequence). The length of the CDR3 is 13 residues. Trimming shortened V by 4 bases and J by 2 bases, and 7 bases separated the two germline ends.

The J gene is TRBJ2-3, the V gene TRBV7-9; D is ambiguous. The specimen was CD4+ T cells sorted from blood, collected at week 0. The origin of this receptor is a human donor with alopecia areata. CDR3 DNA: TGTGCCAGCAGCTCCCCGAACACAGATACGCAGTATTTT. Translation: CASSSPNTDTQYF.